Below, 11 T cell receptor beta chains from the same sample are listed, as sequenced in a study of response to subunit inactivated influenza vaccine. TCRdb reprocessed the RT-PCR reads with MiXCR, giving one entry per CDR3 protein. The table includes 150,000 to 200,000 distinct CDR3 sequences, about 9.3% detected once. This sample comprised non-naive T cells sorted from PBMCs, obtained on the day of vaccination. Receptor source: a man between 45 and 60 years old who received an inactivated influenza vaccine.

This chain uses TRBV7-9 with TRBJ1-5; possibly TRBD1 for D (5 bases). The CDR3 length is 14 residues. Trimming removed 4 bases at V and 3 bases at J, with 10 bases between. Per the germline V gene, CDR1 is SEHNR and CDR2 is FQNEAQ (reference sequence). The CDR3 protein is CASSSDRFNQPQHF. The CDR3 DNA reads TGTGCCAGCAGCTCCGACAGATTCAATCAGCCCCAGCATTTT. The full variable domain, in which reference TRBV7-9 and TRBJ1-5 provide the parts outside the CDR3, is DTGVSQNPRHKITKRGQNVTFRCDPISEHNRLYWYRQTLGQGPEFLTYFQNEAQLEKSRLLSDRFSAERPKGSFSTLEIQRTEQGDSAMYLCASSSDRFNQPQHFGDGTRLSIL.

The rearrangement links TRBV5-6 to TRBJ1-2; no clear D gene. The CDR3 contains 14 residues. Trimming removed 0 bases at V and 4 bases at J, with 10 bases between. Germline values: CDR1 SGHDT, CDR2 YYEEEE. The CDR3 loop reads CASSLGSAIYGYTF. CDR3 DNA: TGTGCCAGCAGCTTGGGATCGGCTATCTATGGCTACACCTTC.

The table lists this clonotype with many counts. The CDR3 coding sequence is TGTGCCAGCAGGTGGACTACCTACAATGAGCAGTTCTTC. It encodes CASRWTTYNEQFF. This chain connects TRBV5-8 to TRBJ2-1; perhaps TRBD2 as D (6 bases). The germline V and J ends were trimmed by 5 bases and 2 bases, with 8 bases remaining between them. The CDR3 covers 13 residues. From germline, CDR1 is SGHTS and CDR2 YDEGEE.

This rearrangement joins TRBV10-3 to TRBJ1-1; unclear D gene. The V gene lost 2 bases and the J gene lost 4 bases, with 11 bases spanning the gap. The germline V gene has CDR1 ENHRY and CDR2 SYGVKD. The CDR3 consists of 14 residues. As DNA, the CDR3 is TGTGCCATCAGTGAGAAGTTGGCTGGCACTGAAGCTTTCTTT. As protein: CAISEKLAGTEAFF.

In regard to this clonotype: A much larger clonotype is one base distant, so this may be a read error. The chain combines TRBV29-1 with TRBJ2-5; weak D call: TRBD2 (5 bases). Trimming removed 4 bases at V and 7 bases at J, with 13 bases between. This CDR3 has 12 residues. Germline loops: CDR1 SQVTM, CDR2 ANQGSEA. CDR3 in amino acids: CSVGERVGTQYF. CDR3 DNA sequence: TGCAGCGTTGGGGAGAGGGTAGGGACCCAGTACTTC.

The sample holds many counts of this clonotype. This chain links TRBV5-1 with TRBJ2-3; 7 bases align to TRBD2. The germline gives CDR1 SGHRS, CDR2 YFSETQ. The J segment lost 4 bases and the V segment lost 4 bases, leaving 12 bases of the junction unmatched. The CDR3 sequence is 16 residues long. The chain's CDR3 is CASSPVGGRSADTQYF. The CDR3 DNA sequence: TGCGCCAGCAGCCCGGTTGGCGGGAGAAGTGCAGATACGCAGTATTTT.

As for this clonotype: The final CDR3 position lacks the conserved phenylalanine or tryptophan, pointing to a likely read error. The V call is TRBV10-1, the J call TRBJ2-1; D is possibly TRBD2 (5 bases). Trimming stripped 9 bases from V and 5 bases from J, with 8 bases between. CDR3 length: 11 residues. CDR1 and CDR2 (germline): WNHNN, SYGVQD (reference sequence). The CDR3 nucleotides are TGCGCCAGGACGGGAAACAATGAGCAGTTCCTC. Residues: CARTGNNEQFL.

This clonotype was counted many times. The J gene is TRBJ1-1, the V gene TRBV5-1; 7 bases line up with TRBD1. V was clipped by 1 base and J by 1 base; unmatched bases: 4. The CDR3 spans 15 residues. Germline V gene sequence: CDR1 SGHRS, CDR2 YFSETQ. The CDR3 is CASSLLPGGNTEAFF. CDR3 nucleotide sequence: TGCGCCAGCAGCTTGTTACCAGGGGGGAACACTGAAGCTTTCTTT.

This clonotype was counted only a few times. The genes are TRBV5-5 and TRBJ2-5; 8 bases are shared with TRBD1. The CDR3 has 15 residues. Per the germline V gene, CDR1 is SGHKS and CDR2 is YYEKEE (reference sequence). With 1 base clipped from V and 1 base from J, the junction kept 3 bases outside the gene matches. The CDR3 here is CASSLPGQGQETQYF. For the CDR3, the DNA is TGTGCCAGCAGCTTGCCCGGACAGGGCCAAGAGACCCAGTACTTC.

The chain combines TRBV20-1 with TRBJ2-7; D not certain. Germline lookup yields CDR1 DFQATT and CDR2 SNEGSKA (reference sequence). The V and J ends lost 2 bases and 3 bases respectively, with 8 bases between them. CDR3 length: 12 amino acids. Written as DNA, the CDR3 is TGCAGTGCTAGACTAGGTAACTACGAGCAGTACTTC. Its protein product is CSARLGNYEQYF.

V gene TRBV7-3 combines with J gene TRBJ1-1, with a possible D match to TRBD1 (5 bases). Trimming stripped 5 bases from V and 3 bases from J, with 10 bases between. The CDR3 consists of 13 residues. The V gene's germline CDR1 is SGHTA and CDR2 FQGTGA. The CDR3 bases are TGTGCCAGCAGCAAAAAAGGGGACACTGAAGCTTTCTTT. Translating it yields CASSKKGDTEAFF.